Presented here are 8 T cell receptor beta chains from one specimen sequenced in a study of PD-L1 blockade in urothelial cancer. The repertoire was sequenced with immunoSEQ multiplex PCR; TCRdb's copy has only in-frame clones and lacks some. This sample has tens of thousands of clones, with roughly four fifths found just once. Sample time point: pretreatment peripheral blood. This specimen was PBMCs, taken around atezolizumab (anti-PD-L1) treatment. These receptors were obtained from a man aged 55 to 70 with urothelial cancer.

The gene calls are TRBV5-6 and TRBJ1-5, with 8 positions matching TRBD1. Germline lookup yields CDR1 SGHDT and CDR2 YYEEEE. The J segment lost 0 bases and the V segment lost 4 bases, leaving 6 bases of the junction unmatched. The CDR3 has 16 residues. The CDR3 DNA follows: TGTGCCAGCAGCATAGGGACAGGCTATAGCAATCAGCCCCAGCATTTT. It is translated as CASSIGTGYSNQPQHF.

This rearrangement joins TRBV5-5 to TRBJ2-7, with a tentative D call TRBD1 (6 bases). CDR1 SGHKS and CDR2 YYEKEE come from the germline V gene (reference sequence). This CDR3 comprises 13 residues. V lost 1 base to trimming and J lost 5 bases, with 10 bases between them. CDR3 amino acids: CASSLPSGDEQYF. CDR3 nucleotide sequence: TGTGCCAGCAGCTTGCCGTCAGGGGACGAGCAGTACTTC.

The J gene is TRBJ2-7, the V gene TRBV4-1; unclear D gene. Per germline, CDR1 MGHRA and CDR2 YSYEKL. Trimming removed 3 bases from V and 3 bases from J, with 12 bases in between. CDR3 length: 14 residues. The CDR3 nucleotides read TGCGCCAGCAGCCAGACTCTGCTTGGCTACGAGCAGTACTTC. Its protein is CASSQTLLGYEQYF.

The chain links TRBV9 to TRBJ2-1; TRBD1 aligns across 7 bases. The CDR3 totals 15 residues. Germline assignment: CDR1 SGDLS and CDR2 YYNGEE. With 6 bases clipped from V and 4 bases from J, the junction kept 10 bases outside the gene matches. The CDR3 region is CASTATGTAYNEQFF. The CDR3 DNA is TGTGCCAGCACCGCAACCGGGACAGCATACAATGAGCAGTTCTTC. Looking up the rest from reference TRBV9 and TRBJ2-1 gives the full variable domain: DSGVTQTPKHLITATGQRVTLRCSPRSGDLSVYWYQQSLDQGLQFLIQYYNGEERAKGNILERFSAQQFPDLHSELNLSSLELGDSALYFCASTATGTAYNEQFFGPGTRLTVL.

This clone was found a few times. This rearrangement joins TRBV7-9 to TRBJ2-3, with a possible D match to TRBD1 (6 bases). The CDR3 sequence is 13 residues long. The germline V gene has CDR1 SEHNR and CDR2 FQNEAQ (reference sequence). V was pared by 6 bases and J by 5 bases, with 12 bases between. CDR3 sequence: CASSALGGDTQYF. The CDR3 DNA reads as TGTGCCAGCAGTGCCCTAGGGGGAGATACGCAGTATTTT. Complete variable domain (other parts from reference TRBV7-9 and TRBJ2-3): DTGVSQNPRHKITKRGQNVTFRCDPISEHNRLYWYRQTLGQGPEFLTYFQNEAQLEKSRLLSDRFSAERPKGSFSTLEIQRTEQGDSAMYLCASSALGGDTQYFGPGTRLTVL.

The chain is built from TRBV4-2 and TRBJ2-1, with D tentatively TRBD2 (6 bases). Trimming left V 0 bases short and J 0 bases short, with 12 bases between. Germline loops: CDR1 LGHNA, CDR2 YNFKEQ. This CDR3 has 17 amino acids. CDR3 amino acids: CASSQEPTEGSYNEQFF. CDR3 DNA: TGTGCCAGCAGCCAAGAGCCTACGGAGGGCTCCTACAATGAGCAGTTCTTC.

The chain links TRBV19 to TRBJ1-1; 7 nucleotides match TRBD1. This CDR3 spans 18 amino acids. The germline V gene has CDR1 LNHDA and CDR2 SQIVND (reference sequence). J was trimmed by 1 base and V by 3 bases; bases with no gene match: 14. CDR3 sequence reads: CASSMLPGQRRKNTEAFF. The CDR3, as DNA: TGTGCCAGTAGTATGCTACCGGGACAGAGAAGAAAGAACACTGAAGCTTTCTTT.

The chain has TRBV28 and TRBJ1-4, with D possibly matching TRBD1 (6 bases). V was shortened by 11 bases and J by 2 bases, with 12 bases between the two germline ends. The V gene's germline CDR1 is MDHEN and CDR2 SYDVKM. This CDR3 has 13 residues. The CDR3 region is CALGASTNEKLFF. The CDR3, as DNA: TGTGCCCTGGGGGCGTCGACTAATGAAAAACTGTTTTTT.